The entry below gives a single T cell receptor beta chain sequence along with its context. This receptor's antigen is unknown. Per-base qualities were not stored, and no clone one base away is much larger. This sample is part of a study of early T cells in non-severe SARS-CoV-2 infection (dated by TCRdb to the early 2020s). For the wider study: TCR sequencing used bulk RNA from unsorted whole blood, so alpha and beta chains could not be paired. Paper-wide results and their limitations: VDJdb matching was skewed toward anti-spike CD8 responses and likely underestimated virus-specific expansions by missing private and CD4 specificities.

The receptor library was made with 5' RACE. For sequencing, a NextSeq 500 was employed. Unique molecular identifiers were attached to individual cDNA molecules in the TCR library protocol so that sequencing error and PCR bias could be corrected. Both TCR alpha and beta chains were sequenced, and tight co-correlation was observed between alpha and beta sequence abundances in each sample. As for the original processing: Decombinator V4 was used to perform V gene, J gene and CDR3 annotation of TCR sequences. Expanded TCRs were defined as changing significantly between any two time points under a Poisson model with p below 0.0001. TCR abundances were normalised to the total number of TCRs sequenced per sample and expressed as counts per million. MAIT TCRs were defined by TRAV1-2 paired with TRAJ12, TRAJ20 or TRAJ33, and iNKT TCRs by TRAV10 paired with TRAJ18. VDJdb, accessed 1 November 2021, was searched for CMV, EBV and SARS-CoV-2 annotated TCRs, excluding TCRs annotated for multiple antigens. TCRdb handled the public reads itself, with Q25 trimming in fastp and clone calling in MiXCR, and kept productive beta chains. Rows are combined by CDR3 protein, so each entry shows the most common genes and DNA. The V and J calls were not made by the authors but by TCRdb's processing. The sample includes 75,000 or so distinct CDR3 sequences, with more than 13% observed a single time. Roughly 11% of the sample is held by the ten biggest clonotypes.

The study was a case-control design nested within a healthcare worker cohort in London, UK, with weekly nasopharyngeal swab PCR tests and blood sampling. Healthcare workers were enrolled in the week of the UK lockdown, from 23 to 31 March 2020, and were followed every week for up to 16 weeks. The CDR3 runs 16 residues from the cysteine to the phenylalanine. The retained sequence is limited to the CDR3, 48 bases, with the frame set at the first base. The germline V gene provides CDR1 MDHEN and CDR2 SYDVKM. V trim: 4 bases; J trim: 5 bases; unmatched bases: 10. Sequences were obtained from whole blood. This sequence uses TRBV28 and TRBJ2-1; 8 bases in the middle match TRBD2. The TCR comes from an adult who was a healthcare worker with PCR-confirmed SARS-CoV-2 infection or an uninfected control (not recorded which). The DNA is TGTGCCAGCAGTTCCTTCGGGAGGGGGAAGGACAATGAGCAGTTCTTC. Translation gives CASSSFGRGKDNEQFF. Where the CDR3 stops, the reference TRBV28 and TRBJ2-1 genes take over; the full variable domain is DVKVTQSSRYLVKRTGEKVFLECVQDMDHENMFWYRQDPGLGLRLIYFSYDVKMKEKGDIPEGYSVSREKKERFSLILESASTNQTSMYLCASSSFGRGKDNEQFFGPGTRLTVL.